This T cell receptor beta chain is drawn from a study of T cell responses to AZD1222 COVID-19 vaccine. V gave up 5 bases and J gave up 7 bases; unmatched junction bases: 11. The CDR3 is 15 residues long. Germline values: CDR1 MRHNA, CDR2 SNTAGT. This clone was seen a few times. The antigen is undetermined. Study-wide results and caveats: Dominant at 160-218 and 743-854, vaccine-associated CD4 TCRs also spanned spike. It should be noted that donors were predominantly white British and more often female, and clonal diversity was possibly underestimated. Two AZD1222 administrations were followed by greater Spike-specific TCR breadth and depth.

Assay used: immunoSEQ multiplex PCR; TCRdb lists only in-frame clones, some missing. The data contain 65,000 to 85,000 clones, around 89% of them singletons. The input for sequencing was peripheral blood, taken 28 days after the second dose of the MenACWY control vaccine. The sequence came from an adult who received the MenACWY meningococcal vaccine as a control. The V call is TRBV6-4, the J call TRBJ1-1; TRBD1 agrees at 9 bases. CDR3 in amino acids: CASSPQGASPFEAFF. CDR3 coding DNA: TGTGCCAGCAGTCCACAGGGGGCTTCCCCATTTGAAGCTTTCTTT.